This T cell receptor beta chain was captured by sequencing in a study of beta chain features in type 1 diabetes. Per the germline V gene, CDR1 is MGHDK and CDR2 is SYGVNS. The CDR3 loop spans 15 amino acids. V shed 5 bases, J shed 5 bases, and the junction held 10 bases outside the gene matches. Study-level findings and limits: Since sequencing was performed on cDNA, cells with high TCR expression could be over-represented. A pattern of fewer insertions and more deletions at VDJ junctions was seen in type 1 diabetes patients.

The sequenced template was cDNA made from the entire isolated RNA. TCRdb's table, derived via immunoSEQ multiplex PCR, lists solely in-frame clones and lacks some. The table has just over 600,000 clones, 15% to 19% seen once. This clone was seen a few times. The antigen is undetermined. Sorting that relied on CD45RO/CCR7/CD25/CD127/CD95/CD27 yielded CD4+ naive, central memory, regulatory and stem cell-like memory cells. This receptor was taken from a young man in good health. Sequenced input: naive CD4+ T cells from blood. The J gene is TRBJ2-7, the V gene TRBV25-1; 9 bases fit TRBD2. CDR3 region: CASSNGGGRAHEQYF. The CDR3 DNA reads TGTGCCAGCAGTAACGGGGGCGGGAGGGCCCACGAGCAGTACTTC.